Each of the 2 T cell receptor beta chains below was sequenced from the same sample in a study of shared clonotypes between healthy human individuals. Sequencing was performed with immunoSEQ multiplex PCR; in TCRdb, only in-frame clones are kept and a portion is missing. The data contain about 2.4 million clones, more than 90% of them singletons. Sample: naive CD4+ T cells sorted from blood. Subset defined: CD45RA+ positively selected. These receptors were collected from a man between 18 and 35 years old in good health.

The rearrangement uses TRBV20-1 and TRBJ1-1; D not certain. Germline CDR1 reads DFQATT; CDR2 reads SNEGSKA (reference sequence). V lost 0 bases to trimming and J lost 11 bases, with 10 bases between them. The CDR3 is 11 amino acids. The CDR3 sequence: CSARDGPPAFF. CDR3 DNA sequence: TGCAGTGCTAGAGATGGCCCACCGGCTTTCTTT.

This sequence joins TRBV4-2 and TRBJ1-6; D is ambiguous. V was pared by 0 bases and J by 6 bases, with 12 bases between. The germline V gene has CDR1 LGHNA and CDR2 YNFKEQ. CDR3 size: 16 residues. The CDR3 spells CASSQEWETGNSPLHF. The CDR3 DNA sequence: TGTGCCAGCAGCCAAGAATGGGAGACGGGTAATTCACCCCTCCACTTT.